These 32 T cell receptor beta chains were sequenced from one sample in a study of cytomegalovirus exposure and HLA in healthy donors. The data were produced by immunoSEQ multiplex PCR, yet TCRdb's version contains in-frame clones alone and is incomplete. Of approximately 90,000 clones listed, around 96% are singletons. Sequencing was carried out using PBMCs. The receptors come from a man between 18 and 29 years old in good health and CMV-seronegative.

The CDR3, as DNA: TGTGCCAGCAGTTTTAGCGGACCCTCGGACAATGAGCAGTTCTTC. Translation gives CASSFSGPSDNEQFF. This chain connects TRBV27 to TRBJ2-1, with D perhaps matching TRBD2 (6 bases). The V end lost 3 bases, the J end lost 5 bases, and 14 bases lay between the germline ends. The CDR3 totals 15 residues. Germline loops: CDR1 MNHEY, CDR2 SMNVEV (reference sequence).

The chain employs TRBV6-6 and TRBJ2-3; no clear D. The CDR3 totals 14 residues. CDR1 is MNHNY, CDR2 SVGAGI, per germline (reference sequence). Trimming shortened V by 0 bases and J by 2 bases, and 6 bases separated the two germline ends. The CDR3 DNA reads as TGTGCCAGCAGTTACTCAGCTCTCACAGATACGCAGTATTTT. Translation: CASSYSALTDTQYF.

Details on this clone: The junction departs from the called germline gene at one end, perhaps through a read error. The CDR3 reads CASTPRGRTQEESF. The CDR3 DNA sequence: TGCGCCAGCACTCCCCGAGGCAGGACTCAAGAGGAGAGCTTC. This chain connects TRBV5-1 to TRBJ2-7; weak D call: TRBD2 (5 bases). Germline CDR1 is SGHRS and CDR2 is YFSETQ. The CDR3 is 14 residues long.

The rearrangement joins TRBV11-3 to TRBJ2-7; 8 bases line up with TRBD1. Germline V gene lookup returns CDR1 SGHNT and CDR2 YENEEA. CDR3 length: 15 amino acids. The V segment lost 5 bases and the J segment 3 bases; nucleotides outside the gene matches: 9. CDR3 coding DNA: TGTGCCAGCAGCCTCGGGACAGGCACCTTCTACGAGCAGTACGTC. It encodes CASSLGTGTFYEQYV.

The rearrangement uses TRBV6-1 and TRBJ2-7; 9 bases map to TRBD2. CDR3 length equals 18 residues. Unmatched junction bases numbered 11, after V lost 2 bases and J lost 0 bases. In germline, CDR1 is MNHNS, CDR2 SASEGT. As DNA, the CDR3 is TGTGCCAGCAGTGAATCCCCCTTAGTAGCGGGGGCCTCCTACGAGCAGTACGTC. Protein product: CASSESPLVAGASYEQYV.

The CDR3 loop reads CASSLAIFLAGADTQYF. CDR3 nucleotide sequence: TGTGCCAGCAGCTTAGCGATCTTTCTAGCGGGAGCAGATACGCAGTATTTT. The chain recombines TRBV7-2 with TRBJ2-3; TRBD2 agrees at 10 bases. V trimming: 0 bases; J trimming: 4 bases; junction bases outside the gene matches: 7. Germline V gene sequence: CDR1 SGHTA, CDR2 FQGNSA. This CDR3 has 17 amino acids.

V usage is TRBV28 and J usage is TRBJ1-1, with 7 bases aligning to TRBD1. The CDR3 is 15 residues long. Trimming took 4 bases from V and 1 from J; bases not matched to a gene: 6. Germline V gene lookup returns CDR1 MDHEN and CDR2 SYDVKM. CDR3: CASSSPGQKNTEAFF. The CDR3 DNA follows: TGTGCCAGCAGTTCTCCGGGACAGAAGAACACTGAAGCTTTCTTT.

The chain joins TRBV16 to TRBJ1-2; no clear D. Deletions cut 6 bases from V and 5 bases from J, with 10 bases between. CDR3 size: 12 residues. The germline CDR1 and CDR2 sequences are KGHSY and FQNENV. In DNA form, the CDR3 reads TGTGCCAGCAGAACTCCCTGGTATGGCTACACCTTC. Encoded protein: CASRTPWYGYTF.

V gene TRBV6-1 combines with J gene TRBJ2-3; 8 bases match TRBD1. Germline CDR1 and CDR2: MNHNS and SASEGT. This CDR3 has 14 residues. The junction had 10 bases not matched to a gene; V was cut back by 8 bases and J by 6 bases. CDR3 DNA: TGTGCCAGCCCCCGGGACAGGTCTATTGATACGCAGTATTTT. Residues: CASPRDRSIDTQYF.

The genes are TRBV9 and TRBJ2-3; D is unclear. This CDR3 contains 15 residues. V lost 1 base and J 2 bases, leaving 11 bases between the germline ends. The germline CDR1 and CDR2 sequences are SGDLS and YYNGEE. Written as DNA, the CDR3 is TGTGCCAGCAGCGTAAATGGCGGATCCACAGATACGCAGTATTTT. This encodes CASSVNGGSTDTQYF.

The chain joins TRBV6-5 to TRBJ2-1; TRBD2 agrees at 8 bases. CDR3 length: 15 residues. Germline assignment: CDR1 MNHEY and CDR2 SVGAGI. Trimming at V came to 7 bases and at J to 4 bases, leaving 9 bases not matched to a gene. The CDR3 spells CASTSSGMRYNEQFF. The DNA of the CDR3 is TGTGCCAGCACCAGTAGCGGGATGCGTTACAATGAGCAGTTCTTC.

The V call is TRBV6-4, the J call TRBJ2-1; TRBD2 aligns across 7 bases. With V trimmed by 4 bases and J by 6 bases, 6 bases remained unmatched. Looked up from germline, CDR1 is MRHNA and CDR2 is SNTAGT. The CDR3 loop spans 14 amino acids. The CDR3 protein is CASSVEREGNEQFF. In DNA form, the CDR3 reads TGTGCCAGCAGTGTGGAGCGGGAAGGCAATGAGCAGTTCTTC.

The CDR3 here is CAWSVQGYEQFF. The CDR3 region has the DNA TGTGCCTGGAGTGTACAGGGTTATGAGCAGTTCTTC. The J gene is TRBJ2-1, the V gene TRBV30, with D tentatively TRBD1 (6 bases). The CDR3 is 12 amino acids. V was cut by 0 bases and J by 8 bases, with 8 bases left in between. Germline CDR1 is GTSNPN and CDR2 is SVGIG (reference sequence).

The chain employs TRBV18 and TRBJ2-7; D unresolved. The V end was cut by 4 bases, the J end by 3 bases, with 10 bases between. The germline V gene encodes CDR1 KGHSH and CDR2 LQKENI. The CDR3 has 13 residues. The CDR3 bases are TGTGCCAGCTCACTAAATAGCAACTACGAGCAGTACGTC. It yields the protein CASSLNSNYEQYV.

V gene TRBV4-1 combines with J gene TRBJ2-3; 9 bases line up with TRBD2. Looked up from germline, CDR1 is MGHRA and CDR2 is YSYEKL. With 3 bases clipped from V and 3 bases from J, the junction kept 7 bases outside the gene matches. CDR3 length equals 16 residues. The CDR3 DNA reads as TGCGCCAGCAGCCACGCGGGAGCGGGGGGTACAGATACGCAGTATTTT. Its translation: CASSHAGAGGTDTQYF.

The rearrangement uses TRBV7-9 and TRBJ1-1; D is unresolved. Germline V CDR1 and CDR2: SEHNR, FQNEAQ (reference sequence). Trimming stripped 1 base from V and 5 bases from J, with 5 bases between. This CDR3 has 12 residues. This CDR3 reads CASSLGATEAFF. CDR3 nucleotide sequence: TGTGCCAGCAGCTTAGGGGCTACTGAAGCTTTCTTT.

The chain joins TRBV5-6 to TRBJ2-1; D possibly corresponds to TRBD1 (6 bases). Germline V gene sequence: CDR1 SGHDT, CDR2 YYEEEE. Trimming took off 3 bases at V and 9 bases at J, with 10 bases between the two ends. The CDR3 spans 12 residues. CDR3 protein: CASSWGTTEQFF. The CDR3, as DNA: TGTGCCAGCAGCTGGGGGACAACTGAGCAGTTCTTC.

The chain uses TRBV5-4 and TRBJ2-7, with 7 nucleotides matching TRBD1. Germline lookup yields CDR1 SGHNT and CDR2 YYREEE (reference sequence). The CDR3 runs 15 residues. J lost 3 bases, V lost 4 bases, and 10 bases had no gene match. The chain's CDR3 is CASSQGRGSGYEQYF. Here the CDR3 DNA reads TGTGCCAGCAGCCAAGGCAGGGGGTCAGGCTACGAGCAGTACTTC.

This clone was detected once. V and J are TRBV11-2 and TRBJ2-6; TRBD2 aligns across 8 bases. This CDR3 has 16 amino acids. Germline trimming cut 4 bases from V and 1 base from J; bases unmatched to any gene: 3. CDR1 and CDR2 (germline): SGHAT, FQNNGV. CDR3 in amino acids: CASSSRGGSGANVLTF. The CDR3 nucleotides are TGTGCCAGCAGCTCCCGCGGGGGGTCTGGGGCCAACGTCCTGACTTTC. Full variable domain (outside the CDR3, taken from reference TRBV11-2 and TRBJ2-6): EAGVAQSPRYKIIEKRQSVAFWCNPISGHATLYWYQQILGQGPKLLIQFQNNGVVDDSQLPKDRFSAERLKGVDSTLKIQPAKLEDSAVYLCASSSRGGSGANVLTFGAGSRLTVL.

The rearrangement joins TRBV6-5 to TRBJ2-2; D gene uncertain. With 4 bases removed from V and 7 bases from J, the gap between germline ends came to 7 bases. The CDR3 is 12 amino acids. Germline V gene lookup returns CDR1 MNHEY and CDR2 SVGAGI. CDR3 loop: CASSSVLGELFF. CDR3 coding DNA: TGTGCCAGCAGTTCAGTGCTCGGGGAGCTGTTTTTT.

This clone has just one count. The J gene is TRBJ1-5, the V gene TRBV18; TRBD1 matches at 11 bases. V shed 3 bases and J 4 bases; nucleotides not matched to a gene: 2. Germline V gene data show CDR1 as KGHSH and CDR2 as LQKENI. The CDR3 spans 15 residues. CDR3 loop: CASSPGQGANQPQHF. CDR3 coding DNA: TGTGCCAGCTCACCCGGACAGGGGGCGAATCAGCCCCAGCATTTT. Drawing the rest from reference TRBV18 and TRBJ1-5, the complete variable domain is NAGVMQNPRHLVRRRGQEARLRCSPMKGHSHVYWYRQLPEEGLKFMVYLQKENIIDESGMPKERFSAEFPKEGPSILRIQQVVRGDSAAYFCASSPGQGANQPQHFGDGTRLSIL.

J is TRBJ1-4 and V is TRBV6-1; TRBD1 agrees at 9 bases. Germline-derived CDR1 and CDR2 are MNHNS and SASEGT. V lost 6 bases to trimming and J lost 3 bases; unmatched junction nucleotides: 17. There are 19 residues in the CDR3. DNA of the CDR3: TGTGCCAGCAGGGAATTGGCTCGACAGGGGGTACGGGCTAATGAAAAACTGTTTTTT. Protein product: CASRELARQGVRANEKLFF.

The V gene is TRBV4-1, the J gene TRBJ2-1, with 11 bases matching TRBD2. The CDR3 is 15 amino acids. CDR1 is MGHRA, CDR2 YSYEKL, per germline. J was trimmed by 3 bases and V by 4 bases; bases with no gene match: 2. CDR3 DNA sequence: TGCGCCAGCAGCCTCGGACTAGCGGGCTACAATGAGCAGTTCTTC. Encoded protein: CASSLGLAGYNEQFF.

The CDR3 sequence: CASSKGTVQETQYF. As DNA, the CDR3 is TGTGCCAGCAGCAAAGGGACAGTCCAAGAGACCCAGTACTTC. The chain carries TRBV7-8 and TRBJ2-5; 7 nucleotides align to TRBD1. Germline V lookup: CDR1 SGHVS, CDR2 FQNEAQ. There are 14 residues in the CDR3. The V segment lost 5 bases and the J segment 1 base; nucleotides outside the gene matches: 4.

The V and J genes are TRBV7-2 and TRBJ1-1, with D possibly matching TRBD1 (5 bases). Per the germline V gene, CDR1 is SGHTA and CDR2 is FQGNSA. The ends were cut back, 0 bases at V and 6 bases at J, with 11 bases in the middle. The CDR3 consists of 14 residues. Here the CDR3 DNA reads TGTGCCAGCAGCTTAGCGCCAGGGTGGGCTGAAGCTTTCTTT. Translated, it gives CASSLAPGWAEAFF. The complete variable domain, with remaining parts taken from reference TRBV7-2 and TRBJ1-1, reads GAGVSQSPSNKVTEKGKDVELRCDPISGHTALYWYRQSLGQGLEFLIYFQGNSAPDKSGLPSDRFSAERTGGSVSTLTIQRTQQEDSAVYLCASSLAPGWAEAFFGQGTRLTVV.

The genes are TRBV6-1 and TRBJ2-7, with 9 bases matching TRBD2. J was trimmed by 7 bases and V by 4 bases; bases with no gene match: 11. This CDR3 is built from 15 residues. Germline loops: CDR1 MNHNS, CDR2 SASEGT. CDR3 amino acids: CASSVVSREGLEQYF. The CDR3 DNA reads as TGTGCCAGCAGTGTGGTGTCGCGGGAGGGCCTTGAGCAGTACTTC.

About this clone itself: Compared with germline, one end of the junction differs, possibly owing to a read error. Within the sample, other DNA sequences also encode this same CDR3. This sequence joins TRBV20-1 and TRBJ1-5, with a possible D match to TRBD1 (5 bases). This CDR3 spans 11 amino acids. CDR1 is DFQATT, CDR2 SNEGSKA, per germline (reference sequence). The DNA of the CDR3 is TGCAGTGCTAGCCGTGGAGGGGTGCTGACTTTT. Amino acid sequence: CSASRGGVLTF.

As concerns this clone: Mismatch with germline at one junction end may stem from a read error. V usage is TRBV7-7 and J usage is TRBJ2-5; 8 bases map to TRBD2. The germline V gene encodes CDR1 SSHAT and CDR2 FNYEAQ (reference sequence). The CDR3 contains 16 residues. The CDR3: CASSLDSRGTSGTQYF. CDR3 nucleotide sequence: TGTGCTAGCAGCTTAGATTCGCGGGGTACTAGCGGGACCCAGTACTTC.

This sequence joins TRBV7-9 and TRBJ1-3; no definite D call. CDR3 size: 16 residues. Germline CDR1 reads SEHNR; CDR2 reads FQNEAQ (reference sequence). Trimming removed 4 bases from V and 0 bases from J, with 13 bases in between. In nucleotides, the CDR3 is TGTGCCAGCAGCTCAACTATAATTAGCTCTGGAAACACCATATATTTT. Translating it yields CASSSTIISSGNTIYF.

The CDR3 loop is CASSVVPSGSPFSYNEQFF. The CDR3 DNA sequence: TGTGCCAGCAGCGTAGTTCCTAGCGGGAGCCCTTTCTCCTACAATGAGCAGTTCTTC. The chain is built from TRBV9 and TRBJ2-1; the match to TRBD2 covers 10 bases. The CDR3 consists of 19 residues. V was pared by 0 bases and J by 0 bases, with 9 bases of the junction left unmatched. CDR1 SGDLS and CDR2 YYNGEE come from the germline V gene.

The chain uses TRBV12-5 and TRBJ1-2, with a possible D match to TRBD1 (6 bases). Germline V gene lookup returns CDR1 LGHNT and CDR2 FRNRAP. CDR3 length: 13 amino acids. Trimming removed 7 bases at V and 2 bases at J, with 11 bases between. The CDR3 bases are TGTGCTAGTGCTGTTGACAGGAACTATGGCTACACCTTC. It yields the protein CASAVDRNYGYTF.

The V gene is TRBV5-1, the J gene TRBJ1-1; 10 nucleotides align to TRBD1. CDR3 size: 14 residues. Germline CDR1 is SGHRS and CDR2 is YFSETQ. The V and J ends lost 6 bases and 2 bases, in that order; junction bases with no gene match: 4. CDR3 coding DNA: TGCGCCAGCAATAGGGACAGGGGAAACACTGAAGCTTTCTTT. Encoded protein: CASNRDRGNTEAFF. The complete variable domain, with remaining parts taken from reference TRBV5-1 and TRBJ1-1, reads KAGVTQTPRYLIKTRGQQVTLSCSPISGHRSVSWYQQTPGQGLQFLFEYFSETQRNKGNFPGRFSGRQFSNSRSEMNVSTLELGDSALYLCASNRDRGNTEAFFGQGTRLTVV.